The clone carrying this T cell receptor (beta chain) was observed a few times. Its antigen is as yet unknown. This record belongs to a study of blood T cells in healthy people across ages. Notes on the study in general: It was held that diversity estimates obtained from one million T cells represented underestimates. Fewer expanded clones and more diversity marked long-lived versus aged donors. Observed TCR beta diversity per million T cells went down as age went up. This fall followed a roughly linear course with age.

The trim removed 5 bases at V and 6 bases at J, leaving 4 bases unmatched. The germline V gene has CDR1 SGHAT and CDR2 FQNNGV. This CDR3 has 16 amino acids. The second PCR ran roughly 7 to 11 cycles with a sample-barcoded 5' primer and J-beta primers. Every cDNA molecule bore a tag from a template-switch adaptor containing 12 random nucleotides. TCRdb used MiXCR to reprocess the 5' RACE reads, holding one entry per CDR3 protein. The data show some 1 million distinct CDR3 sequences, under 55% seen once. This TCR derives from a woman aged 55-75 years in good health. The sequenced sample was blood. V is TRBV11-2 and J is TRBJ2-1, with TRBD2 matching 16 bases. The CDR3 region is CASSPGTSGRANEQFF. The CDR3 DNA reads TGTGCCAGCAGCCCCGGGACTAGCGGGAGGGCCAATGAGCAGTTCTTC.